The 20 T cell receptor beta chains in this list originate from one sample, sequenced in a study of cytomegalovirus exposure and HLA in healthy donors. Data came from immunoSEQ multiplex PCR; TCRdb stores just in-frame clones and leaves some out. The table records hundreds of thousands of clones, approximately 88% of them present only once. The sequenced material came from PBMCs. These receptors all come from a woman aged 25 to 39 in good health and CMV-seropositive.

The rearrangement links TRBV18 to TRBJ2-7, with a possible D match to TRBD2 (5 bases). Germline CDR1 KGHSH, CDR2 LQKENI. CDR3 size: 15 residues. V lost 6 bases and J lost 2, with 17 bases in between. The CDR3 DNA reads TGTGCCAGCTCCCATACGGGATTACGAACCTACGAGCAGTACTTC. It specifies CASSHTGLRTYEQYF.

The chain combines TRBV30 with TRBJ2-1; no reliable D call. This CDR3 is built from 13 residues. Trimming shortened V by 0 bases and J by 7 bases, and 10 bases separated the two germline ends. The germline CDR1 and CDR2 sequences are GTSNPN and SVGIG (reference sequence). CDR3 sequence: CAWSVLQKNEQFF. The CDR3 DNA reads TGTGCCTGGAGTGTACTCCAGAAAAATGAGCAGTTCTTC. The entire variable domain, with the rest obtained from reference TRBV30 and TRBJ2-1, is as follows: SQTIHQWPATLVQPVGSPLSLECTVEGTSNPNLYWYRQAAGRGLQLLFYSVGIGQISSEVPQNLSASRPQDRQFILSSKKLLLSDSGFYLCAWSVLQKNEQFFGPGTRLTVL.

The chain has TRBV9 and TRBJ2-2; D is unresolved. V was trimmed by 2 bases and J by 5 bases, leaving 7 bases between them. In germline, CDR1 is SGDLS, CDR2 YYNGEE. The CDR3 covers 13 residues. The CDR3 DNA reads as TGTGCCAGCAGCGTTGGCCTTACCGGGGAGCTGTTTTTT. Translation gives CASSVGLTGELFF.

V is TRBV15 and J is TRBJ2-7, with 7 bases lining up with TRBD1. This CDR3 region has 14 residues. CDR1 and CDR2 (germline): LNHNV, YYDKDF (reference sequence). The J segment lost 2 bases and the V segment lost 4 bases, leaving 5 bases of the junction unmatched. In DNA, the CDR3 is TGTGCCACCAGCATAAGACAGGGTACCTACGAGCAGTACTTC. Protein sequence: CATSIRQGTYEQYF.

This clone was observed a single time. The chain is built from TRBV11-2 and TRBJ1-1, with 8 bases lining up with TRBD1. The V and J ends lost 0 bases and 1 base, in that order; junction bases with no gene match: 4. Germline values: CDR1 SGHAT, CDR2 FQNNGV. CDR3 length equals 16 residues. CDR3 nucleotides: TGTGCCAGCAGCTTAGATCGGGGACAGGCGAACACTGAAGCTTTCTTT. This codes for CASSLDRGQANTEAFF.

The V and J genes are TRBV5-1 and TRBJ2-1, with TRBD2 matching over 13 bases. The CDR3 totals 17 residues. Per the germline V gene, CDR1 is SGHRS and CDR2 is YFSETQ. V gave up 4 bases and J gave up 6 bases; unmatched junction bases: 10. As DNA, the CDR3 is TGCGCCAGCAGCCAAGGGACTAGCGGGATAGGTTCCAATGAGCAGTTCTTC. It specifies CASSQGTSGIGSNEQFF.

This clone was recorded a few times. The chain recombines TRBV10-1 with TRBJ2-1; D tentatively reads TRBD1 or TRBD2 (5 bases each). Deletions cut 10 bases from V and 8 bases from J, with 12 bases between. There are 11 residues in the CDR3. CDR1 is WNHNN and CDR2 is SYGVQD in the germline V gene (reference sequence). This CDR3 is CATGTNDEQFF. The CDR3 DNA reads TGCGCCACCGGGACCAACGATGAGCAGTTCTTC.

The rearrangement joins TRBV25-1 to TRBJ1-2, with D maybe TRBD1 (5 bases). Germline V lookup: CDR1 MGHDK, CDR2 SYGVNS. The CDR3 has 11 amino acids. V was cut by 4 bases and J by 14 bases, with 14 bases left in between. The CDR3 DNA reads as TGTGCCAGCAGTGGGGAAGGGGTCGGAACCTTC. This sequence encodes CASSGEGVGTF.

V gene TRBV7-8 combines with J gene TRBJ1-5, with a weak D call TRBD1 (5 bases). The CDR3 has 15 residues. Trimming pared 5 bases from V and 1 base from J, leaving 12 bases between. The V gene's germline CDR1 is SGHVS and CDR2 FQNEAQ. CDR3 bases: TGTGCCAGCAGCAGGGGCGGGACGAGCAATCAGCCCCAGCATTTT. It codes for CASSRGGTSNQPQHF.

The V gene is TRBV25-1, the J gene TRBJ2-5, with a tentative D call TRBD1 (5 bases). Looked up from germline, CDR1 is MGHDK and CDR2 is SYGVNS. This CDR3 region has 11 residues. V was cut by 6 bases and J by 5 bases, with 7 bases left in between. CDR3 loop: CASRAGETQYF. The CDR3 region has the DNA TGTGCCAGCAGGGCAGGGGAGACCCAGTACTTC.

This chain uses TRBV7-2 with TRBJ2-1; D is undetermined. The CDR3 is made up of 14 amino acids. V lost 3 bases and J lost 8, with 14 bases in between. Per the germline V gene, CDR1 is SGHTA and CDR2 is FQGNSA. The CDR3 spells CASSFGRRRDEQFF. The CDR3 DNA follows: TGTGCCAGCAGCTTCGGCAGACGTAGGGATGAGCAGTTCTTC.

The rearrangement uses TRBV11-3 and TRBJ1-1; D not certain. The CDR3 sequence is 13 residues long. Trimming pared 3 bases from V and 1 base from J, leaving 6 bases between. CDR1 and CDR2 from the germline V gene are SGHNT and YENEEA. CDR3 sequence: CASSFTANTEAFF. CDR3 nucleotides: TGTGCCAGCAGCTTTACAGCGAACACTGAAGCTTTCTTT.

J is TRBJ1-1 and V is TRBV6-5; tentatively, D is TRBD1 (5 bases). With 2 bases removed from V and 4 bases from J, the gap between germline ends came to 11 bases. The germline V gene has CDR1 MNHEY and CDR2 SVGAGI. The CDR3 contains 14 residues. The DNA for the CDR3 is TGTGCCAGCAGTTACCTCAATACAGGCACTGAAGCTTTCTTT. Amino acid sequence: CASSYLNTGTEAFF.

The rearrangement links TRBV12-5 to TRBJ2-7; 11 bases agree with TRBD2. The trim removed 6 bases at V and 6 bases at J, leaving 7 bases unmatched. This CDR3 is built from 14 residues. CDR1 is LGHNT, CDR2 FRNRAP, per germline. CDR3 protein: CASGLAGGPFEQYF. The CDR3 coding sequence is TGTGCTAGTGGGTTAGCGGGAGGGCCGTTCGAGCAGTACTTC.

Comment on this clone: Other DNA sequences in the sample encode the same CDR3. The rearrangement links TRBV5-1 to TRBJ1-2, with TRBD1 as a possible D gene (5 bases). CDR3 length: 15 residues. The V end was cut by 0 bases, the J end by 1 base, with 10 bases between. The germline gives CDR1 SGHRS, CDR2 YFSETQ. In nucleotides, the CDR3 is TGCGCCAGCAGCTTGGAGGGGACCCGTAACTATGGCTACACCTTC. Its translation: CASSLEGTRNYGYTF.

The chain combines TRBV7-9 with TRBJ2-1; D remains unclear. Germline V gene sequence: CDR1 SEHNR, CDR2 FQNEAQ (reference sequence). The CDR3 is 11 amino acids. Deletions cut 6 bases from V and 2 bases from J, with 2 bases between. CDR3 sequence (DNA): TGTGCCAGCAGGGCCTACAATGAGCAGTTCTTC. Translating it yields CASRAYNEQFF.

The chain has TRBV2 and TRBJ2-2; D gene uncertain. Germline CDR1 is SNHLY and CDR2 is FYNNEI. Trimming left V 5 bases short and J 5 bases short, with 15 bases between. CDR3 length: 15 residues. Here the CDR3 reads CASSRDGPSTGELFF. The CDR3, as DNA: TGTGCCAGCAGTAGGGATGGACCCTCAACCGGGGAGCTGTTTTTT.

The J gene is TRBJ1-4, the V gene TRBV11-1, with a weak D call TRBD1 (6 bases). CDR3 length: 15 residues. CDR1 SGHAT and CDR2 FQDESV come from the germline V gene (reference sequence). V was pared by 1 base and J by 5 bases, with 11 bases between. The CDR3 nucleotides read TGTGCCAGCAGCTTAGTCGGGACACAGAATGAAAAACTGTTTTTT. Its translation: CASSLVGTQNEKLFF.

The chain employs TRBV6-1 and TRBJ1-3, with 7 bases aligning to TRBD1. Trimming cost V 0 bases and J 4 bases; bases outside gene matches: 3. The germline CDR1 and CDR2 sequences are MNHNS and SASEGT. This CDR3 is 15 amino acids long. CDR3 in DNA: TGTGCCAGCAGTGAAGCGTGGACAGGCGGAAACACCATATATTTT. Translated: CASSEAWTGGNTIYF.

This clone was observed a single time. The chain couples TRBV2 to TRBJ2-3; no definite D call. CDR3 length: 16 amino acids. Germline CDR1 reads SNHLY; CDR2 reads FYNNEI. Trimming removed 4 bases from V and 0 bases from J, with 14 bases in between. The CDR3 loop reads CASSGVHASSTDTQYF. CDR3 bases: TGTGCCAGCAGTGGGGTTCATGCCTCTAGCACAGATACGCAGTATTTT.